A single sample gave rise to the 29 T cell receptor beta chains below, sequenced in a study of cytomegalovirus exposure and HLA in healthy donors. With 60 Vbeta and 13 Jbeta primers, the PCR was carried out. Using immunoSEQ multiplex PCR, the repertoire was profiled, and TCRdb retains in-frame clones only, with some absent. The sample yields around 110,000 clones, over 65% seen once. Sample: PBMCs. The origin of the receptors is a woman between 40 and 55 years old in good health and CMV-seropositive.

The rearrangement joins TRBV7-2 to TRBJ1-3, with 9 bases that match TRBD1. The CDR3 is made up of 15 amino acids. The V segment lost 6 bases and the J segment 4 bases; nucleotides outside the gene matches: 7. The germline gives CDR1 SGHTA, CDR2 FQGNSA. The DNA of the CDR3 is TGTGCCAGCAGGTTACAGGGGGCGAACGGAAACACCATATATTTT. The encoded protein is CASRLQGANGNTIYF.

The rearrangement uses TRBV7-7 and TRBJ1-2; TRBD1 is a possible D gene (6 bases). Germline-derived CDR1 and CDR2 are SSHAT and FNYEAQ (reference sequence). CDR3 length: 13 amino acids. The CDR3 nucleotides are TGTGCTAGCCACAGGGAAAGGGGCTATGGCTACACCTTC. It is translated as CASHRERGYGYTF. Combining the CDR3 with reference TRBV7-7 and TRBJ1-2 gives the whole variable domain GAGVSQSPRYKVTKRGQDVTLRCDPISSHATLYWYQQALGQGPEFLTYFNYEAQPDKSGLPSDRFSAERPEGSISTLTIQRTEQRDSAMYRCASHRERGYGYTFGSGTRLTVV.

The chain combines TRBV29-1 with TRBJ1-1, with D possibly matching TRBD1 (5 bases). The CDR3 length is 13 residues. The V gene lost 7 bases and the J gene lost 0 bases, with 12 bases spanning the gap. The germline CDR1 and CDR2 sequences are SQVTM and ANQGSEA. The CDR3 loop is CSGSTGMNTEAFF. DNA of the CDR3: TGCAGCGGTTCAACAGGCATGAACACTGAAGCTTTCTTT.

This rearrangement joins TRBV7-2 to TRBJ2-1, with D possibly TRBD1 on 8 matching bases. The CDR3 spans 15 residues. V lost 0 bases and J lost 9, with 15 bases in between. Germline CDR1 reads SGHTA; CDR2 reads FQGNSA. The CDR3 region is CASSLARTGRGEQFF. The CDR3 DNA reads TGTGCCAGCAGCTTAGCGAGGACAGGGAGGGGTGAGCAGTTCTTC. Variable domain in full (rest from reference TRBV7-2 and TRBJ2-1): GAGVSQSPSNKVTEKGKDVELRCDPISGHTALYWYRQSLGQGLEFLIYFQGNSAPDKSGLPSDRFSAERTGGSVSTLTIQRTQQEDSAVYLCASSLARTGRGEQFFGPGTRLTVL.

This clone appeared a few times. This sequence joins TRBV6-5 and TRBJ2-7; the match to TRBD2 covers 8 bases. J was trimmed by 4 bases and V by 0 bases; bases with no gene match: 5. CDR1 is MNHEY and CDR2 is SVGAGI in the germline V gene. The CDR3 runs 15 residues. CDR3 sequence reads: CASSYSRGGSYEQYF. The DNA of the CDR3 is TGTGCCAGCAGTTACTCTCGGGGGGGCTCGTACGAGCAGTACTTC.

This chain links TRBV5-1 with TRBJ2-3; no reliable D call. The CDR3 covers 14 residues. V lost 0 bases to trimming and J lost 2 bases, with 7 bases between them. Germline assignment: CDR1 SGHRS and CDR2 YFSETQ. CDR3 residues: CASSLGLNTDTQYF. The CDR3 nucleotides are TGCGCCAGCAGCTTGGGTTTAAACACAGATACGCAGTATTTT.

This clone was detected only a few times. This chain joins TRBV6-1 and TRBJ1-1; the D gene is possibly TRBD1 (6 bases). This CDR3 contains 14 residues. CDR1 is MNHNS and CDR2 is SASEGT in the germline V gene. V shed 8 bases and J shed 2 bases, with 15 bases lying between them. This chain's CDR3 is CASQAPGHNTEAFF. The CDR3 DNA sequence: TGTGCCAGCCAGGCCCCGGGACATAACACTGAAGCTTTCTTT.

CDR3 nucleotide sequence: TGCAGCGTTGAAGATTGGGACAGGGGCACCGGGGAGCTGTTTTTT. Amino acid sequence: CSVEDWDRGTGELFF. The V call is TRBV29-1, the J call TRBJ2-2; 10 bases match TRBD1. V lost 0 bases to trimming and J lost 4 bases; unmatched junction nucleotides: 2. The CDR3 length is 15 residues. The germline V gene encodes CDR1 SQVTM and CDR2 ANQGSEA.

The gene calls are TRBV7-9 and TRBJ1-2; TRBD1 agrees at 9 bases. The CDR3 extends over 15 amino acids. Germline assignment: CDR1 SEHNR and CDR2 FQNEAQ (reference sequence). V trimming: 2 bases; J trimming: 7 bases; junction bases outside the gene matches: 8. CDR3 protein: CASSLTGGRGVGYTF. In nucleotides, the CDR3 is TGTGCCAGCAGCTTAACAGGGGGCAGGGGAGTTGGCTACACCTTC.

The gene calls are TRBV7-9 and TRBJ2-2; 12 nucleotides line up with TRBD1. Germline V gene data show CDR1 as SEHNR and CDR2 as FQNEAQ (reference sequence). V lost 3 bases to trimming and J lost 1 base; unmatched junction nucleotides: 3. This CDR3 region has 17 residues. CDR3 in DNA: TGTGCCAGCAGCTTGGGGACAGGGGGCTGGAACACCGGGGAGCTGTTTTTT. This codes for CASSLGTGGWNTGELFF.

The chain is built from TRBV9 and TRBJ2-2; D unclear. The CDR3 is 14 residues long. Trimming removed 0 bases from V and 6 bases from J, with 9 bases in between. Germline assignment: CDR1 SGDLS and CDR2 YYNGEE. The CDR3 loop is CASSVESWPGELFF. The CDR3 nucleotides are TGTGCCAGCAGCGTAGAATCTTGGCCCGGGGAGCTGTTTTTT.

V and J are TRBV5-1 and TRBJ2-2; 7 bases map to TRBD1. The V gene end was trimmed by 6 bases and the J gene end by 4 bases; junction bases not matched to a gene: 6. There are 14 residues in the CDR3. Germline V CDR1 and CDR2: SGHRS, YFSETQ. Here the CDR3 DNA reads TGCGCCAGCATGCTGACAGGGCTCACCGGGGAGCTGTTTTTT. Translated, it gives CASMLTGLTGELFF.

A single count supports this clone. The rearrangement joins TRBV6-1 to TRBJ1-2, with 7 positions matching TRBD1. The CDR3 has 13 residues. The germline CDR1 and CDR2 sequences are MNHNS and SASEGT. Losses at the gene ends were 7 bases for V and 4 bases for J; bases not matched to a gene: 6. This chain's CDR3 is CASTEGGRYGYTF. In DNA form, the CDR3 reads TGTGCCAGCACCGAAGGGGGCCGCTATGGCTACACCTTC.

CDR3 bases: TGCGCCAGCAGCACGGACAGGGGATACGAGCAGTACTTC. Translating it yields CASSTDRGYEQYF. The genes are TRBV5-1 and TRBJ2-7, with 9 bases fitting TRBD1. CDR3 length equals 13 residues. Unmatched junction bases numbered 3, after V lost 4 bases and J lost 4 bases. CDR1 is SGHRS and CDR2 is YFSETQ in the germline V gene.

The V gene is TRBV29-1, the J gene TRBJ1-5, with TRBD1 matching 7 bases. After removal of 7 bases from V and 3 bases from J, the junction contained 12 bases not matched to a gene. Germline assignment: CDR1 SQVTM and CDR2 ANQGSEA. CDR3 length: 15 amino acids. CDR3: CSDPPGQQFNQPQHF. The CDR3 nucleotides are TGCAGCGATCCTCCGGGACAGCAATTCAATCAGCCCCAGCATTTT.

The genes are TRBV19 and TRBJ1-1, with 7 bases fitting TRBD1. Losses at the gene ends were 3 bases for V and 11 bases for J; bases not matched to a gene: 6. The germline V gene has CDR1 LNHDA and CDR2 SQIVND (reference sequence). The CDR3 consists of 12 residues. CDR3 loop: CASSIKGASAFF. In DNA, the CDR3 is TGTGCCAGTAGTATCAAGGGGGCGAGTGCTTTCTTT.

The chain uses TRBV4-3 and TRBJ2-2; maybe TRBD2 (5 bases). With 0 bases removed from V and 3 bases from J, the gap between germline ends came to 8 bases. The CDR3 runs to 15 residues. Germline lookup yields CDR1 LGHNA and CDR2 YSLEER. As DNA, the CDR3 is TGCGCCAGCAGCCAAGATGCGAGGGACACCGGGGAGCTGTTTTTT. Translation gives CASSQDARDTGELFF.

This chain connects TRBV18 to TRBJ2-2; the D gene is possibly TRBD1 (5 bases). CDR1 KGHSH and CDR2 LQKENI come from the germline V gene. The CDR3 contains 15 residues. V was clipped by 2 bases and J by 2 bases, with 9 bases between them. The CDR3 loop is CASSPGAINTGELFF. CDR3 nucleotide sequence: TGTGCCAGCTCACCAGGGGCGATTAACACCGGGGAGCTGTTTTTT. The full variable domain, with the rest looked up from reference TRBV18 and TRBJ2-2, is NAGVMQNPRHLVRRRGQEARLRCSPMKGHSHVYWYRQLPEEGLKFMVYLQKENIIDESGMPKERFSAEFPKEGPSILRIQQVVRGDSAAYFCASSPGAINTGELFFGEGSRLTVL.

The chain employs TRBV18 and TRBJ1-6; TRBD1 might be the D (6 bases). CDR3 length: 15 residues. V was shortened by 3 bases and J by 9 bases, with 15 bases between the two germline ends. Germline V lookup: CDR1 KGHSH, CDR2 LQKENI. The CDR3 DNA reads as TGTGCCAGCTCACCTTCAGTCCTAGGGGGTTCACCCCTCCACTTT. Translating it yields CASSPSVLGGSPLHF. Filled out from reference TRBV18 and TRBJ1-6, the complete variable domain reads NAGVMQNPRHLVRRRGQEARLRCSPMKGHSHVYWYRQLPEEGLKFMVYLQKENIIDESGMPKERFSAEFPKEGPSILRIQQVVRGDSAAYFCASSPSVLGGSPLHFGNGTRLTVT.

V usage is TRBV5-1 and J usage is TRBJ2-1; 12 nucleotides line up with TRBD2. The germline CDR1 and CDR2 sequences are SGHRS and YFSETQ. This CDR3 contains 18 residues. V lost 0 bases and J lost 3; bases outside the gene matches: 7. In DNA form, the CDR3 reads TGCGCCAGCAGCTTGGGGCTAGCGGGGGGGCGGGGCTACAATGAGCAGTTCTTC. It specifies CASSLGLAGGRGYNEQFF.

This chain's CDR3 is CASSLGPHSPNEQFF. For the CDR3, the DNA is TGTGCCAGCAGCTTGGGTCCCCACTCCCCCAATGAGCAGTTCTTC. The chain recombines TRBV5-6 with TRBJ2-1; D gene ambiguous. V gave up 0 bases and J gave up 6 bases, with 13 bases separating them. The V gene's germline CDR1 is SGHDT and CDR2 YYEEEE. The CDR3 loop spans 15 amino acids.

This chain links TRBV7-9 with TRBJ2-1; 9 bases align to TRBD2. Trimming at V came to 1 base and at J to 4 bases, leaving 5 bases not matched to a gene. Per germline, CDR1 SEHNR and CDR2 FQNEAQ (reference sequence). This CDR3 is 16 amino acids long. The CDR3 is CASSLGSSGGYNEQFF. DNA of the CDR3: TGTGCCAGCAGCTTAGGATCCAGCGGGGGGTACAATGAGCAGTTCTTC.

This clone has just a few counts. V gene TRBV6-1 combines with J gene TRBJ2-5; TRBD1 might be the D (5 bases). Per germline, CDR1 MNHNS and CDR2 SASEGT. The CDR3 has 14 amino acids. With 2 bases removed from V and 5 bases from J, the gap between germline ends came to 12 bases. The chain's CDR3 is CASSEWAGRETQYF. CDR3 DNA sequence: TGTGCCAGCAGTGAATGGGCAGGGCGGGAGACCCAGTACTTC.

The chain combines TRBV4-2 with TRBJ1-2; 10 bases are a match to TRBD1. Germline V gene sequence: CDR1 LGHNA, CDR2 YNFKEQ. The CDR3 spans 15 residues. Trimming at V came to 4 bases and at J to 4 bases, leaving 6 bases not matched to a gene. The CDR3 sequence is CASSLDRGLSYGYTF. CDR3 nucleotides: TGTGCCAGCAGCCTTGACAGGGGGCTCTCCTATGGCTACACCTTC.

V and J are TRBV6-5 and TRBJ1-5; TRBD1 is a possible D gene (5 bases). The CDR3 extends over 15 amino acids. Germline values: CDR1 MNHEY, CDR2 SVGAGI. Trimming cost V 0 bases and J 7 bases, with 13 bases left between them. This chain's CDR3 is CASSYSIGGEQPQHF. As DNA, the CDR3 is TGTGCCAGCAGTTACTCGATAGGAGGGGAACAGCCCCAGCATTTT.

The chain joins TRBV10-3 to TRBJ1-2, with TRBD1 as a possible D gene (5 bases). V gave up 4 bases and J gave up 6 bases, with 12 bases separating them. The length of the CDR3 is 13 residues. CDR1 and CDR2 (germline): ENHRY, SYGVKD. CDR3 nucleotide sequence: TGTGCCATCAGTGGGGGCGTGGAGAATGGCTACACCTTC. This gives the protein CAISGGVENGYTF.

This clone was counted only a few times. The chain joins TRBV6-1 to TRBJ2-7, with 9 bases aligning to TRBD1. This CDR3 is 14 amino acids long. Looked up from germline, CDR1 is MNHNS and CDR2 is SASEGT. The ends lost 11 bases at V and 1 base at J; junction bases unmatched: 9. This CDR3 reads CAHREGTGSYEQYF. For the CDR3, the DNA is TGTGCCCACAGGGAAGGGACAGGGTCCTACGAGCAGTACTTC.

DNA of the CDR3: TGCAGCGTTTTACTGTCAGCGGATACGCAGTATTTT. It codes for CSVLLSADTQYF. The J gene is TRBJ2-3, the V gene TRBV29-1; D is ambiguous. The V end lost 5 bases, the J end lost 6 bases, and 12 bases lay between the germline ends. Germline V gene lookup returns CDR1 SQVTM and CDR2 ANQGSEA. The CDR3 consists of 12 residues.

The chain uses TRBV27 and TRBJ1-5; TRBD1 aligns across 9 bases. The CDR3 consists of 13 residues. Germline lookup yields CDR1 MNHEY and CDR2 SMNVEV (reference sequence). After removal of 5 bases from V and 7 bases from J, the junction contained 3 bases not matched to a gene. CDR3 nucleotide sequence: TGTGCCAGCAGTATGACAGGGGGACAGCCCCAGCATTTT. This translates into CASSMTGGQPQHF.